The 18 T cell receptor beta chains presented below share a single source sample, sequenced in a study of blood T cell repertoires in COVID-19. Clones were sequenced by immunoSEQ multiplex PCR, and TCRdb holds only the in-frame ones, with some missing. The data contain roughly 56,000 clones, almost 95% of them singletons. Sequenced material: peripheral blood. These receptor sequences come from a middle-aged man with active COVID-19.

The chain couples TRBV19 to TRBJ1-6; TRBD1 matches at 7 bases. The ends lost 5 bases at V and 3 bases at J; junction bases unmatched: 4. There are 15 residues in the CDR3. The V gene's germline CDR1 is LNHDA and CDR2 SQIVND (reference sequence). The CDR3 spells CASSEDRDYNSPLHF. The CDR3 DNA sequence: TGTGCCAGTAGTGAAGACAGGGACTATAATTCACCCCTCCACTTT.

The rearrangement joins TRBV7-9 to TRBJ2-3; 7 bases fit TRBD1. Trimming removed 5 bases from V and 3 bases from J; junction bases left unmatched: 8. This CDR3 contains 15 residues. Per the germline V gene, CDR1 is SEHNR and CDR2 is FQNEAQ (reference sequence). The CDR3 loop is CASSRDSPPTDTQYF. For the CDR3, the DNA is TGTGCCAGCAGCCGGGACAGTCCCCCTACAGATACGCAGTATTTT.

The V call is TRBV4-3, the J call TRBJ2-7; D is unresolved. This CDR3 is 13 amino acids long. Trimming took 0 bases from V and 6 from J, leaving 9 bases between them. CDR1 is LGHNA and CDR2 is YSLEER in the germline V gene. CDR3 in amino acids: CASSQDTIGEQYF. DNA for the CDR3: TGCGCCAGCAGCCAAGATACCATCGGCGAGCAGTACTTC.

Only one count was recorded for this clone. The chain has TRBV11-2 and TRBJ2-7; 8 bases are shared with TRBD1. The trim removed 7 bases at V and 0 bases at J, leaving 2 bases unmatched. CDR3 size: 13 residues. Germline CDR1 is SGHAT and CDR2 is FQNNGV. CDR3 region: CASKTGGSYEQYF. The CDR3 DNA reads TGTGCCAGCAAAACAGGGGGCTCCTACGAGCAGTACTTC. The complete variable domain, with remaining parts taken from reference TRBV11-2 and TRBJ2-7, reads EAGVAQSPRYKIIEKRQSVAFWCNPISGHATLYWYQQILGQGPKLLIQFQNNGVVDDSQLPKDRFSAERLKGVDSTLKIQPAKLEDSAVYLCASKTGGSYEQYFGPGTRLTVT.

This chain connects TRBV19 to TRBJ1-6, with D possibly being TRBD1 (5 bases). The germline V and J ends were trimmed by 4 bases and 9 bases, with 16 bases remaining between them. This CDR3 is built from 15 residues. CDR1 is LNHDA and CDR2 is SQIVND in the germline V gene (reference sequence). The CDR3 spells CASSTRGGFSSPLHF. Written as DNA, the CDR3 is TGTGCCAGTAGTACCCGGGGGGGTTTTTCTTCACCCCTCCACTTT.

The chain has TRBV29-1 and TRBJ2-4, with unresolved D. The CDR3 has 13 amino acids. Germline loops: CDR1 SQVTM, CDR2 ANQGSEA. Trimming stripped 5 bases from V and 1 base from J, with 9 bases between. The CDR3, as DNA: TGCAGCGTTAATAATGAGGCCAAAAACATTCAGTACTTC. It codes for CSVNNEAKNIQYF.

The rearrangement links TRBV11-1 to TRBJ2-1, with TRBD1 identical over 7 bases. Germline CDR1 reads SGHAT; CDR2 reads FQDESV (reference sequence). V gave up 2 bases and J gave up 6 bases; unmatched junction bases: 7. The CDR3 contains 15 residues. CDR3 residues: CASSLRGRMINEQFF. CDR3 in DNA: TGTGCCAGCAGCTTAAGGGGGCGCATGATCAATGAGCAGTTCTTC.

The genes are TRBV5-4 and TRBJ2-5; D gene unclear. The CDR3 contains 14 residues. V lost 1 base to trimming and J lost 5 bases, with 12 bases between them. CDR1 SGHNT and CDR2 YYREEE come from the germline V gene (reference sequence). CDR3 sequence (DNA): TGTGCCAGCAGCTTGAATTTTGTGCGGGAGACCCAGTACTTC. It yields the protein CASSLNFVRETQYF.

V is TRBV5-4 and J is TRBJ2-6; D is perhaps TRBD1 (5 bases). Trimming left V 0 bases short and J 0 bases short, with 13 bases between. This CDR3 is built from 18 residues. In germline, CDR1 is SGHNT, CDR2 YYREEE (reference sequence). The DNA of the CDR3 is TGTGCCAGCAGCTTGGGGCAGGGTCCCTACTCTGGGGCCAACGTCCTGACTTTC. Translated: CASSLGQGPYSGANVLTF.

The V call is TRBV11-2, the J call TRBJ1-3; D call uncertain. V was pared by 10 bases and J by 1 base, with 5 bases between. In germline, CDR1 is SGHAT, CDR2 FQNNGV. The CDR3 runs 11 residues. The CDR3 sequence: CATRSGNTIYF. The DNA of the CDR3 is TGTGCCACGAGATCTGGAAACACCATATATTTT.

This rearrangement joins TRBV4-1 to TRBJ1-4; D uncertain. The length of the CDR3 is 13 residues. Germline loops: CDR1 MGHRA, CDR2 YSYEKL. The V and J ends lost 2 bases and 8 bases respectively, with 9 bases between them. CDR3 sequence reads: CASSQWQREKLFF. The CDR3, as DNA: TGCGCCAGCAGCCAATGGCAAAGAGAAAAACTGTTTTTT.

The rearrangement joins TRBV6-5 to TRBJ1-6, with D unclear. Trimming took off 4 bases at V and 8 bases at J, with 9 bases between the two ends. Germline CDR1 and CDR2: MNHEY and SVGAGI. The CDR3 is 13 residues long. In DNA, the CDR3 is TGTGCCAGCAGTTTAGGGCGGGATTCACCCCTCCACTTT. Translated, it gives CASSLGRDSPLHF.

The V call is TRBV5-4, the J call TRBJ1-2, with 7 bases fitting TRBD1. V gave up 1 base and J gave up 5 bases; unmatched junction bases: 2. This CDR3 has 13 amino acids. Per germline, CDR1 SGHNT and CDR2 YYREEE (reference sequence). In DNA form, the CDR3 reads TGTGCCAGCAGCTTGCCAGGGGGATATGGCTACACCTTC. Translated: CASSLPGGYGYTF. The variable domain in full, with the rest retrieved from reference TRBV5-4 and TRBJ1-2, is ETGVTQSPTHLIKTRGQQVTLRCSSQSGHNTVSWYQQALGQGPQFIFQYYREEENGRGNFPPRFSGLQFPNYSSELNVNALELDDSALYLCASSLPGGYGYTFGSGTRLTVV.

V usage is TRBV7-8 and J usage is TRBJ1-1; possibly TRBD1 for D (6 bases). The CDR3 is 15 residues long. Trimming pared 5 bases from V and 1 base from J, leaving 14 bases between. Germline V gene sequence: CDR1 SGHVS, CDR2 FQNEAQ. DNA for the CDR3: TGTGCCAGCAGCCCTCACAGGGTCCCGAACACTGAAGCTTTCTTT. Its protein product is CASSPHRVPNTEAFF.

The V gene is TRBV18, the J gene TRBJ2-3, with D unresolved. From germline, CDR1 is KGHSH and CDR2 LQKENI. V was pared by 4 bases and J by 0 bases, with 8 bases between. The CDR3 covers 14 residues. CDR3 amino acids: CASSLGLSTDTQYF. CDR3 nucleotides: TGTGCCAGCTCACTCGGGTTGAGCACAGATACGCAGTATTTT.

Written as DNA, the CDR3 is TGTGCCAGCAGTTCATCGGGTTCTAGCGGGGGGGATGAGCAGTTCTTC. This gives the protein CASSSSGSSGGDEQFF. The gene calls are TRBV6-4 and TRBJ2-1; 12 nucleotides agree with TRBD2. The CDR3 spans 16 residues. V trimming: 5 bases; J trimming: 8 bases; junction bases outside the gene matches: 10. The germline V gene has CDR1 MRHNA and CDR2 SNTAGT.

V usage is TRBV29-1 and J usage is TRBJ1-2; TRBD1 agrees at 7 bases. The germline CDR1 and CDR2 sequences are SQVTM and ANQGSEA. The ends lost 1 base at V and 1 base at J; junction bases unmatched: 3. The CDR3 runs 14 residues. This CDR3 is CSVEAQGDNYGYTF. CDR3 DNA: TGCAGCGTTGAAGCCCAGGGGGATAACTATGGCTACACCTTC.

This chain connects TRBV7-6 to TRBJ1-5; a possible D gene is TRBD1 (6 bases). The CDR3 is made up of 17 amino acids. Trimming cost V 2 bases and J 6 bases, with 20 bases left between them. Germline V CDR1 and CDR2: SGHVS, FNYEAQ. CDR3 sequence: CASSLSPGGRGTQPQHF. CDR3 in DNA: TGTGCCAGCAGCTTATCTCCGGGGGGGCGGGGAACTCAGCCCCAGCATTTT.